Presented here are 7 T cell receptor beta chains from one specimen sequenced in a study of shared clonotypes between healthy human individuals. TCRdb's copy holds only in-frame clones and misses some; the assay was immunoSEQ multiplex PCR. The sample holds a few hundred thousand clones, less than 85% seen once. Input material: memory CD4+ T cells sorted from blood. Subset indicated: CD45RA-negative fraction. These receptors were obtained from a man aged 25-45 years in good health.

The chain carries TRBV25-1 and TRBJ2-7; 8 nucleotides align to TRBD2. The CDR3 covers 16 residues. From germline, CDR1 is MGHDK and CDR2 SYGVNS. With V trimmed by 4 bases and J by 9 bases, 17 bases remained unmatched. This CDR3 is CASSAAGGAGVVAQYF. The CDR3 nucleotides are TGTGCCAGCAGTGCCGCGGGGGGAGCGGGAGTAGTAGCGCAGTACTTC.

This chain connects TRBV5-1 to TRBJ2-3, with D perhaps TRBD1 (5 bases). Trimming left V 2 bases short and J 0 bases short, with 13 bases between. Germline-derived CDR1 and CDR2 are SGHRS and YFSETQ. This CDR3 contains 16 residues. CDR3 sequence (DNA): TGCGCCAGCAGCTTATACTTGACAGCTAGCACAGATACGCAGTATTTT. This encodes CASSLYLTASTDTQYF.

The chain links TRBV27 to TRBJ2-7, with a tentative D call TRBD1 (5 bases). This CDR3 region has 14 residues. V was pared by 0 bases and J by 6 bases, with 12 bases between. The germline CDR1 and CDR2 sequences are MNHEY and SMNVEV (reference sequence). Here the CDR3 reads CASSLSQGSSEQYF. As DNA, the CDR3 is TGTGCCAGCAGTTTATCCCAGGGATCGTCCGAGCAGTACTTC.

The chain links TRBV5-1 to TRBJ2-7, with D unresolved. The germline V gene has CDR1 SGHRS and CDR2 YFSETQ. V was clipped by 3 bases and J by 0 bases, with 19 bases between them. This CDR3 is built from 17 residues. The CDR3 protein is CASSSHPRLGNSYEQYF. The CDR3 nucleotides are TGCGCCAGCAGCTCCCACCCACGACTGGGAAACTCCTACGAGCAGTACTTC.

This chain uses TRBV9 with TRBJ2-6; D unclear. CDR1 is SGDLS, CDR2 YYNGEE, per germline. The CDR3 is made up of 15 amino acids. V was trimmed by 0 bases and J by 4 bases, leaving 8 bases between them. CDR3: CASSVGDLGANVLTF. CDR3 in DNA: TGTGCCAGCAGCGTAGGAGATCTGGGGGCCAACGTCCTGACTTTC.

This clone was recorded only once. V is TRBV5-4 and J is TRBJ2-1, with 9 positions matching TRBD1. CDR3 size: 15 residues. Germline-derived CDR1 and CDR2 are SGHNT and YYREEE (reference sequence). The V and J ends lost 4 bases and 4 bases, in that order; junction bases with no gene match: 6. The CDR3 protein is CASSGTDRGYNEQFF. The CDR3 DNA reads as TGTGCCAGCAGCGGAACGGACAGGGGATACAATGAGCAGTTCTTC.

This chain uses TRBV5-4 with TRBJ2-7; TRBD1 agrees at 9 bases. CDR3 length equals 15 residues. The V and J ends lost 4 bases and 6 bases, in that order; junction bases with no gene match: 11. Germline V CDR1 and CDR2: SGHNT, YYREEE (reference sequence). The CDR3 region is CASSPGGDRAAEQYF. The CDR3 DNA reads as TGTGCCAGCAGCCCTGGGGGGGACAGGGCGGCCGAGCAGTACTTC. The full variable domain, its missing parts supplied by reference TRBV5-4 and TRBJ2-7, is ETGVTQSPTHLIKTRGQQVTLRCSSQSGHNTVSWYQQALGQGPQFIFQYYREEENGRGNFPPRFSGLQFPNYSSELNVNALELDDSALYLCASSPGGDRAAEQYFGPGTRLTVT.